Listed below are T cell receptor beta chains from one sample, sequenced in a study of cytomegalovirus exposure and HLA in healthy donors. Assay: immunoSEQ multiplex PCR; the TCRdb copy retains only in-frame clones and omits some. Seen here are approximately 150,000 clones, roughly four fifths observed once, and the top ten hold less than 4%. Sequencing input: PBMCs. These receptors were collected from a male donor in good health and CMV-seronegative. CDR3s include the opening cysteine and the closing phenylalanine or tryptophan. The D gene is left open where the match is weak. Not every row has a clone size; where given, it reads once, few, many or a size class.

>TRBJ2-2|-|TRBV29-1|-
CSVEEGGRTGELFF
TGCAGCGTTGAAGAAGGCGGTCGAACCGGGGAGCTGTTTTTT
>TRBJ1-1|-|TRBV9|-
CASMGNMNTEAFF
TGTGCCAGCATGGGCAACATGAACACTGAAGCTTTCTTT
>TRBJ2-1|-|TRBV7-9|-
CASSPHPSRLDEQFF
TGTGCCAGCAGCCCCCACCCCTCTAGGTTGGATGAGCAGTTCTTC
>TRBJ2-7|-|TRBV5-1|-
CASSLSVSSYEQYF
TGCGCCAGCAGCTTGAGTGTCAGCTCCTACGAGCAGTACTTC
>TRBJ2-7|-|TRBV11-2|few
CASSLDQSPILYEQYF
TGTGCCAGCAGCTTAGATCAGTCCCCAATCCTTTACGAGCAGTACTTC
>TRBJ2-1|TRBD2|TRBV5-4|-
CASSLTLAGSGEQFF
TGTGCCAGCAGCTTAACACTAGCGGGGTCCGGGGAGCAGTTCTTC
>TRBJ2-3|-|TRBV7-9|-
CSSTTRTSTDTQYF
TGTTCCAGCACGACTAGGACTAGCACAGATACGCAGTATTTT
>TRBJ2-5|-|TRBV15|once
CATSRPYPWAGVIQETQYF
TGTGCCACCAGCAGACCTTACCCTTGGGCAGGGGTCATACAAGAGACCCAGTACTTC
>TRBJ1-5|-|TRBV19|-
CASSTRTGNQPQHF
TGTGCCAGTAGTACCCGAACAGGCAATCAGCCCCAGCATTTT
>TRBJ2-2|TRBD2|TRBV7-2|-
CASSYRTSGRGTGELFF
TGTGCCAGCAGCTACCGGACTAGCGGGAGAGGCACCGGGGAGCTGTTTTTT
>TRBJ1-2|TRBD1|TRBV28|-
CASSFLPGGHGYTF
TGTGCCAGCAGTTTTTTACCAGGGGGGCATGGCTACACCTTC
>TRBJ1-4|-|TRBV6-6|few
CASRGGEKLFF
TGTGCCAGCAGGGGAGGGGAAAAACTGTTTTTT
>TRBJ2-7|TRBD2|TRBV6-5|-
CASSYTGTSPGEQYF
TGTGCCAGCAGTTACACCGGGACTAGCCCGGGCGAGCAGTACTTC
>TRBJ1-1|-|TRBV19|-
CASSIMAGLNSEAFF
TGTGCCAGTAGTATTATGGCAGGCCTGAACTCTGAAGCTTTCTTT
>TRBJ1-2|TRBD1|TRBV5-1|-
CASSLQGVYGYTF
TGCGCCAGCAGTTTACAGGGGGTATATGGCTACACCTTC
>TRBJ1-1|-|TRBV7-9|few
CASSFAGRGAREAFF
TGTGCCAGCAGCTTTGCGGGGCGGGGGGCTAGGGAAGCTTTCTTT
>TRBJ1-1|-|TRBV7-6|-
CASSLDSAGQNTEAFF
TGTGCCAGCAGCTTAGATTCGGCAGGGCAGAACACTGAAGCTTTCTTT
>TRBJ2-7|TRBD2|TRBV28|-
CASSLLRTSGMLSEQYF
TGTGCCAGCAGTCTCCTTCGGACTAGCGGGATGTTATCCGAGCAGTACTTC
>TRBJ1-2|-|TRBV5-6|-
CASSQDTLNYYGYTF
TGTGCCAGCAGCCAAGACACTCTGAACTACTATGGCTACACCTTC
>TRBJ1-3|-|TRBV19|-
CASSRQVISGNTIYF
TGTGCCAGTAGTAGACAGGTGATCTCTGGAAACACCATATATTTT
>TRBJ2-1|TRBD2|TRBV6-6|-
CASSYSTGGPVSEQFF
TGTGCCAGCAGTTACTCGACGGGGGGGCCTGTTAGTGAGCAGTTCTTC
>TRBJ2-1|TRBD2|TRBV27|-
CASSSGTSSYNEQFF
TGTGCCAGCAGTTCCGGGACTAGCTCCTACAATGAGCAGTTCTTC
>TRBJ1-2|TRBD1|TRBV28|-
CASSLQTTTGFIYGYTF
TGTGCCAGCAGTTTGCAAACGACGACAGGGTTTATCTATGGCTACACCTTC
>TRBJ2-1|-|TRBV5-4|-
CASNPSAGTSYNEQFF
TGTGCCAGCAACCCCTCTGCGGGTACCTCCTACAATGAGCAGTTCTTC
>TRBJ2-1|TRBD2|TRBV28|-
CASNPLSGSYYNEQFF
TGTGCCTCCAATCCACTGAGCGGGAGCTATTACAATGAGCAGTTCTTC
>TRBJ1-1|-|TRBV9|once
CASSVAIGTEAFF
TGTGCCAGCAGCGTAGCGATCGGGACTGAAGCTTTCTTT